Presented here are 28 T cell receptor beta chains from one specimen sequenced in a study of TIL therapy for anti-PD-1-resistant metastatic lung cancer. Specified time point: pre-treatment sample, taken before nivolumab and TIL therapy. The immunoSEQ assay was v3. Using immunoSEQ multiplex PCR, the repertoire was profiled, and TCRdb retains in-frame clones only, with some absent. The profile shows about 60,000 clones, roughly 66% of them singletons. Sequenced material: blood, taken at baseline. All receptors derive from a person between 30 and 80 years old with non-small cell lung cancer.

The chain carries TRBV6-1 and TRBJ1-1; no reliable D call. The CDR3 totals 14 residues. CDR1 and CDR2 (germline): MNHNS, SASEGT. The V end lost 1 base, the J end lost 3 bases, and 9 bases lay between the germline ends. The CDR3 DNA is TGTGCCAGCAGTGAAGATGGGGTGTACACTGAAGCTTTCTTT. Protein product: CASSEDGVYTEAFF.

The chain employs TRBV6-1 and TRBJ2-7; D not resolved. Germline V gene lookup returns CDR1 MNHNS and CDR2 SASEGT. Deletions cut 1 base from V and 0 bases from J, with 7 bases between. This CDR3 region has 14 residues. The CDR3 here is CASSEVPSSYEQYF. The CDR3 DNA reads as TGTGCCAGCAGTGAAGTGCCATCCTCCTACGAGCAGTACTTC.

The DNA for the CDR3 is TGTGCCAGCACCGACAGGGGGCGTAGAGAAGCTTTCTTT. Translation: CASTDRGRREAFF. The V call is TRBV6-1, the J call TRBJ1-1, with 10 bases lining up with TRBD1. The J segment lost 8 bases and the V segment lost 7 bases, leaving 7 bases of the junction unmatched. Germline CDR1 reads MNHNS; CDR2 reads SASEGT. This CDR3 spans 13 amino acids.

The chain carries TRBV5-1 and TRBJ2-5; 10 nucleotides match TRBD2. This CDR3 contains 16 residues. Looked up from germline, CDR1 is SGHRS and CDR2 is YFSETQ. With 0 bases clipped from V and 5 bases from J, the junction kept 7 bases outside the gene matches. CDR3 region: CASSLGIAGGQETQYF. CDR3 in DNA: TGCGCCAGCAGCTTGGGAATAGCGGGAGGTCAGGAGACCCAGTACTTC. The whole variable domain, filled in from reference TRBV5-1 and TRBJ2-5, reads KAGVTQTPRYLIKTRGQQVTLSCSPISGHRSVSWYQQTPGQGLQFLFEYFSETQRNKGNFPGRFSGRQFSNSRSEMNVSTLELGDSALYLCASSLGIAGGQETQYFGPGTRLLVL.

This chain links TRBV19 with TRBJ2-2, with unresolved D. The ends were cut back, 5 bases at V and 0 bases at J, with 10 bases in the middle. The CDR3 has 15 residues. The germline gives CDR1 LNHDA, CDR2 SQIVND (reference sequence). The CDR3: CASSFGNANTGELFF. The CDR3 DNA reads as TGTGCCAGTAGTTTCGGAAACGCGAACACCGGGGAGCTGTTTTTT. Drawing the rest from reference TRBV19 and TRBJ2-2, the complete variable domain is DGGITQSPKYLFRKEGQNVTLSCEQNLNHDAMYWYRQDPGQGLRLIYYSQIVNDFQKGDIAEGYSVSREKKESFPLTVTSAQKNPTAFYLCASSFGNANTGELFFGEGSRLTVL.

The chain recombines TRBV18 with TRBJ2-2; TRBD2 aligns across 7 bases. This CDR3 has 15 amino acids. Germline V CDR1 and CDR2: KGHSH, LQKENI. V gave up 2 bases and J gave up 4 bases; unmatched junction bases: 4. The CDR3 nucleotides read TGTGCCAGCTCACCAATGACTAGCCCCACCGGGGAGCTGTTTTTT. It encodes CASSPMTSPTGELFF.

The rearrangement joins TRBV5-4 to TRBJ1-2; TRBD1 agrees at 7 bases. The ends lost 2 bases at V and 8 bases at J; junction bases unmatched: 9. The CDR3 totals 14 residues. Germline CDR1 reads SGHNT; CDR2 reads YYREEE (reference sequence). This CDR3 reads CASSFGQVQEGYTF. In DNA, the CDR3 is TGTGCCAGCAGCTTCGGACAGGTCCAGGAAGGCTACACCTTC.

This chain links TRBV5-6 with TRBJ1-2; no clear D. CDR3 length equals 14 residues. In germline, CDR1 is SGHDT, CDR2 YYEEEE. The V end lost 4 bases, the J end lost 0 bases, and 10 bases lay between the germline ends. The CDR3 bases are TGTGCCAGCAGCCGAAACGGACCTAACTATGGCTACACCTTC. Encoded protein: CASSRNGPNYGYTF.

This chain uses TRBV28 with TRBJ2-4; the match to TRBD1 covers 8 bases. The CDR3 is made up of 15 amino acids. Germline CDR1 is MDHEN and CDR2 is SYDVKM. The V gene end was trimmed by 7 bases and the J gene end by 1 base; junction bases not matched to a gene: 6. In nucleotides, the CDR3 is TGTGCCAGCACCACGACAGGGGAGGCCAAAAACATTCAGTACTTC. Translating gives CASTTTGEAKNIQYF.

This clone was seen once. The J gene is TRBJ1-1, the V gene TRBV5-1; perhaps TRBD1 as D (6 bases). The CDR3 covers 16 residues. The V gene lost 3 bases and the J gene lost 1 base, with 16 bases spanning the gap. Germline V gene lookup returns CDR1 SGHRS and CDR2 YFSETQ. The CDR3 loop is CASSSAGGHGNTEAFF. CDR3 coding DNA: TGCGCCAGCAGCTCGGCGGGGGGGCACGGGAACACTGAAGCTTTCTTT.

The gene calls are TRBV9 and TRBJ2-7; D unresolved. Germline V gene lookup returns CDR1 SGDLS and CDR2 YYNGEE. The V gene lost 0 bases and the J gene lost 2 bases, with 9 bases spanning the gap. CDR3 length equals 14 residues. The CDR3 loop reads CASSVESNTYEQYF. CDR3 coding DNA: TGTGCCAGCAGCGTAGAATCCAACACCTACGAGCAGTACTTC.

V and J are TRBV7-9 and TRBJ2-7; a weak D match, TRBD2 (5 bases). CDR3 size: 13 residues. The germline gives CDR1 SEHNR, CDR2 FQNEAQ (reference sequence). V lost 5 bases to trimming and J lost 3 bases, with 11 bases between them. CDR3 loop: CASSDYEGYEQYF. CDR3 in DNA: TGTGCCAGCAGCGACTATGAGGGCTACGAGCAGTACTTC.

The gene calls are TRBV6-5 and TRBJ2-5; 8 bases align to TRBD2. Germline-derived CDR1 and CDR2 are MNHEY and SVGAGI. This CDR3 has 14 amino acids. The V segment lost 4 bases and the J segment 2 bases; nucleotides outside the gene matches: 3. The CDR3 nucleotides are TGTGCCAGCAGTTCGGGACTAGGGCAAGAGACCCAGTACTTC. Encoded protein: CASSSGLGQETQYF.

The gene calls are TRBV6-1 and TRBJ1-1; D is unresolved. The V end lost 6 bases, the J end lost 0 bases, and 8 bases lay between the germline ends. In germline, CDR1 is MNHNS, CDR2 SASEGT. This CDR3 spans 13 amino acids. The CDR3 protein is CASRSTMNTEAFF. The CDR3 coding sequence is TGTGCCAGCAGGTCAACCATGAACACTGAAGCTTTCTTT.

The gene calls are TRBV5-1 and TRBJ2-1, with TRBD1 identical over 8 bases. Trimming cost V 0 bases and J 5 bases; bases outside gene matches: 1. The germline CDR1 and CDR2 sequences are SGHRS and YFSETQ. This CDR3 contains 14 residues. The chain's CDR3 is CASSLAGQDNEQFF. CDR3 nucleotides: TGCGCCAGCAGCTTGGCGGGACAGGACAATGAGCAGTTCTTC.

V usage is TRBV21-1 and J usage is TRBJ1-4; the DNA was not compared with TRBD1, the D call given in the table. TRBV21-1 is given as a pseudogene. The CDR3 extends over 15 amino acids. The CDR3, as DNA: TGTGCCAGCAGCAAAGGACGGGGGACAGCTGAAAAACTGTTTTTT. Translation gives CASSKGRGTAEKLFF.

The J gene is TRBJ2-1, the V gene TRBV5-1; D is tentatively TRBD1 or TRBD2 (5 bases each). Trimming shortened V by 7 bases and J by 5 bases, and 16 bases separated the two germline ends. Germline CDR1 reads SGHRS; CDR2 reads YFSETQ. The CDR3 runs 14 residues. Written as DNA, the CDR3 is TGCGCCAGCTTATCCGGGACGGGGAACAATGAGCAGTTCTTC. Residues: CASLSGTGNNEQFF.

This sequence joins TRBV7-2 and TRBJ2-3, with 9 bases fitting TRBD2. CDR1 and CDR2 (germline): SGHTA, FQGNSA. CDR3 length: 15 residues. J was trimmed by 5 bases and V by 3 bases; bases with no gene match: 6. CDR3 sequence: CASSLAGGHGDTQYF. As DNA, the CDR3 is TGTGCCAGCAGCTTGGCGGGGGGGCACGGAGATACGCAGTATTTT.

This clone was picked up a small number of times. The chain links TRBV27 to TRBJ2-2; D call uncertain. The CDR3 runs to 12 residues. Germline V gene lookup returns CDR1 MNHEY and CDR2 SMNVEV (reference sequence). Trimming removed 5 bases from V and 6 bases from J, with 7 bases in between. The CDR3 DNA sequence: TGTGCCAGCAGTCATTCTTCCGGGGAGCTGTTTTTT. Amino acid sequence: CASSHSSGELFF.

The chain uses TRBV6-5 and TRBJ2-1; D gene unclear. The length of the CDR3 is 14 residues. Germline-derived CDR1 and CDR2 are MNHEY and SVGAGI. V lost 4 bases, J lost 5 bases, and 12 bases lay in between. The CDR3 DNA reads as TGTGCCAGCAGTTTCCGGGCCCACCACAATGAGCAGTTCTTC. This gives the protein CASSFRAHHNEQFF.

This clone appeared a few times. The chain has TRBV5-6 and TRBJ1-6; TRBD1 matches at 7 bases. Germline values: CDR1 SGHDT, CDR2 YYEEEE. The CDR3 consists of 11 residues. The ends lost 2 bases at V and 16 bases at J; junction bases unmatched: 3. CDR3 DNA sequence: TGTGCCAGCAGCTTTGGGACAGTGCTCCACTTT. Its protein is CASSFGTVLHF.

V is TRBV19 and J is TRBJ1-5; D gene unclear. Germline V gives CDR1 LNHDA, CDR2 SQIVND (reference sequence). The germline V and J ends were trimmed by 2 bases and 0 bases, with 8 bases remaining between them. CDR3 length: 15 residues. DNA of the CDR3: TGTGCCAGTAGTATAACCGCCTATAGCAATCAGCCCCAGCATTTT. It codes for CASSITAYSNQPQHF.

This clone was seen a few times. This chain connects TRBV4-1 to TRBJ2-7; no clear D. The CDR3 sequence is 15 residues long. Germline V gives CDR1 MGHRA, CDR2 YSYEKL. Trimming pared 0 bases from V and 3 bases from J, leaving 12 bases between. The chain's CDR3 is CASSQDNGRNYEQYF. The CDR3 bases are TGCGCCAGCAGCCAAGATAACGGGCGGAACTACGAGCAGTACTTC.

The chain links TRBV2 to TRBJ2-5; 9 nucleotides match TRBD1. The CDR3 runs 14 residues. Trimming at V came to 5 bases and at J to 4 bases, leaving 5 bases not matched to a gene. Germline CDR1 and CDR2: SNHLY and FYNNEI. CDR3 in amino acids: CASSIQGAGETQYF. In DNA, the CDR3 is TGTGCCAGCAGTATACAGGGGGCCGGAGAGACCCAGTACTTC.

The rearrangement uses TRBV4-1 and TRBJ1-4; D possibly corresponds to TRBD1 (5 bases). Trimming stripped 0 bases from V and 8 bases from J, with 13 bases between. This CDR3 contains 15 residues. Germline values: CDR1 MGHRA, CDR2 YSYEKL. DNA of the CDR3: TGCGCCAGCAGCCAAGATAAGGGGCCGTACGAAAAACTGTTTTTT. It yields the protein CASSQDKGPYEKLFF.

This sequence joins TRBV11-2 and TRBJ2-1; TRBD2 aligns across 12 bases. The V gene's germline CDR1 is SGHAT and CDR2 FQNNGV. The length of the CDR3 is 16 residues. V was pared by 0 bases and J by 9 bases, with 6 bases of the junction left unmatched. CDR3 residues: CASSLDDLAGGFEQFF. The CDR3 coding sequence is TGTGCCAGCAGCTTAGATGACCTAGCGGGGGGGTTTGAGCAGTTCTTC.

In this sample, this clone turned up many times. The chain couples TRBV7-9 to TRBJ1-3; D call uncertain. V was trimmed by 1 base and J by 0 bases, leaving 7 bases between them. Germline values: CDR1 SEHNR, CDR2 FQNEAQ (reference sequence). The CDR3 spans 15 residues. In DNA form, the CDR3 reads TGTGCCAGCAGCTTAGGCCGGTTCTCTGGAAACACCATATATTTT. Translated: CASSLGRFSGNTIYF.

CDR3 nucleotides: TGTGCCATCAGTGAGTCGAGTCAGTATACGGAGCTGTTTTTT. It encodes CAISESSQYTELFF. The chain links TRBV10-3 to TRBJ2-2, with D hard to call. This CDR3 spans 14 amino acids. Germline V gene sequence: CDR1 ENHRY, CDR2 SYGVKD. The ends were cut back, 0 bases at V and 10 bases at J, with 12 bases in the middle.